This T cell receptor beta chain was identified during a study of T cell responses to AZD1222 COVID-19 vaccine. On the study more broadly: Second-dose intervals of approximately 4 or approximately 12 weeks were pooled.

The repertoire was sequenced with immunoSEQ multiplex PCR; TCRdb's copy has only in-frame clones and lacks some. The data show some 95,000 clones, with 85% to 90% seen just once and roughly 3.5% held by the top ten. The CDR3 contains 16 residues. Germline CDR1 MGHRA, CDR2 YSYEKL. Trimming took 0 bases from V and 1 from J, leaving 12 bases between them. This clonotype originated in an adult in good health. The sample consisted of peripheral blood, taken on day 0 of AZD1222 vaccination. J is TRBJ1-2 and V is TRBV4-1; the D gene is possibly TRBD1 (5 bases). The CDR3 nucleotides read TGCGCCAGCAGCCAAGATCCCAGGGTTGATAACTATGGCTACACCTTC. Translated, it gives CASSQDPRVDNYGYTF.